One sample yielded the 7 T cell receptor beta chains listed below, sequenced in a study of cytotoxic CD8 clonotypes in ibrutinib-treated CLL. Profiled with immunoSEQ multiplex PCR; TCRdb holds only in-frame clones, not every one. This sample has approximately 320,000 clones, with 60% to 80% found just once. Material: PBMCs, obtained after 36 months of ibrutinib treatment. The source of these receptors is a human donor with chronic lymphocytic leukemia.

This chain's CDR3 is CASGLEALGTEAFF. The CDR3 bases are TGTGCTAGTGGTTTGGAGGCGTTGGGCACTGAAGCTTTCTTT. The chain uses TRBV12-5 and TRBJ1-1; D not resolved. Looked up from germline, CDR1 is LGHNT and CDR2 is FRNRAP. V lost 1 base and J 4 bases, leaving 10 bases between the germline ends. The CDR3 extends over 14 amino acids.

The chain uses TRBV4-3 and TRBJ2-5; 9 positions match TRBD1. Germline assignment: CDR1 LGHNA and CDR2 YSLEER. This CDR3 spans 14 amino acids. The J segment lost 5 bases and the V segment lost 5 bases, leaving 6 bases of the junction unmatched. The CDR3 DNA is TGCGCCAGCAGCTTCACAGGGGGCGCGGAGACCCAGTACTTC. Protein product: CASSFTGGAETQYF.

V gene TRBV28 combines with J gene TRBJ2-1; no clear D. Germline lookup yields CDR1 MDHEN and CDR2 SYDVKM. V dropped 7 bases and J dropped 4 bases, with 17 bases sitting between them. The CDR3 is 15 residues long. CDR3 sequence reads: CASTGVLFPYNEQFF. The CDR3 bases are TGTGCCAGCACCGGCGTCCTTTTCCCTTACAATGAGCAGTTCTTC. Combining the CDR3 with reference TRBV28 and TRBJ2-1 gives the whole variable domain DVKVTQSSRYLVKRTGEKVFLECVQDMDHENMFWYRQDPGLGLRLIYFSYDVKMKEKGDIPEGYSVSREKKERFSLILESASTNQTSMYLCASTGVLFPYNEQFFGPGTRLTVL.

The chain has TRBV27 and TRBJ2-1; 8 bases fit TRBD2. After removal of 0 bases from V and 2 bases from J, the junction contained 3 bases not matched to a gene. This CDR3 spans 16 amino acids. Germline V gene lookup returns CDR1 MNHEY and CDR2 SMNVEV (reference sequence). CDR3 sequence reads: CASSLSGGRTYNEQFF. CDR3 DNA: TGTGCCAGCAGTTTATCTGGCGGGAGGACCTACAATGAGCAGTTCTTC.

This clone was seen only a few times. The rearrangement uses TRBV5-4 and TRBJ1-2; TRBD1 might be the D (5 bases). Germline V gene data show CDR1 as SGHNT and CDR2 as YYREEE (reference sequence). The CDR3 covers 14 residues. The V end was cut by 4 bases, the J end by 6 bases, with 16 bases between. For the CDR3, the DNA is TGTGCCAGCAGCCCCCGCAGGGCCCTTGATGGCTACACCTTC. It translates to CASSPRRALDGYTF.

V usage is TRBV7-9 and J usage is TRBJ1-6; 8 bases are a match to TRBD1. Germline V gene data show CDR1 as SEHNR and CDR2 as FQNEAQ (reference sequence). The CDR3 has 14 residues. Trimming at V came to 5 bases and at J to 4 bases, leaving 1 base not matched to a gene. In DNA, the CDR3 is TGTGCCAGCAGCCGGACAGGGTATAATTCACCCCTCCACTTT. This sequence encodes CASSRTGYNSPLHF.

As DNA, the CDR3 is TGTGCCAGCTCACCTCGCGGGGAGGCCTACGAGCAGTACTTC. It encodes CASSPRGEAYEQYF. The chain is built from TRBV18 and TRBJ2-7; D perhaps matches TRBD2 (6 bases). V was pared by 3 bases and J by 2 bases, with 11 bases between. Per germline, CDR1 KGHSH and CDR2 LQKENI. The CDR3 consists of 14 residues. The full variable domain, in which reference TRBV18 and TRBJ2-7 provide the parts outside the CDR3, is NAGVMQNPRHLVRRRGQEARLRCSPMKGHSHVYWYRQLPEEGLKFMVYLQKENIIDESGMPKERFSAEFPKEGPSILRIQQVVRGDSAAYFCASSPRGEAYEQYFGPGTRLTVT.